The next 22 T cell receptor beta chains were all read from a single sample in a study of blood T cell repertoires in COVID-19. Profiled with immunoSEQ multiplex PCR; TCRdb holds only in-frame clones, not every one. The profile covers hundreds of thousands of clones, with more than 80% appearing a single time and over 0.95% taken by the ten largest. Sequencing used peripheral blood. The receptor source for this set is a woman aged 25 to 39 with COVID-19, enrolled during active disease.

The rearrangement joins TRBV27 to TRBJ2-7, with 8 positions matching TRBD1. The CDR3 totals 13 residues. The germline V gene encodes CDR1 MNHEY and CDR2 SMNVEV (reference sequence). V was clipped by 6 bases and J by 3 bases; unmatched bases: 4. The DNA for the CDR3 is TGTGCCAGCAGCTACGACAGGGGCTACGAGCAGTACTTC. Protein: CASSYDRGYEQYF.

The chain employs TRBV5-4 and TRBJ2-7, with 9 positions matching TRBD1. Looked up from germline, CDR1 is SGHNT and CDR2 is YYREEE (reference sequence). The CDR3 loop spans 16 amino acids. J gave up 4 bases and V 2 bases, and 10 bases lay outside the gene matches. CDR3 residues: CASSLEGQGLSYEQYF. The CDR3, as DNA: TGTGCCAGCAGCTTAGAGGGACAGGGTCTTTCGTACGAGCAGTACTTC.

This clone was seen a few times. The V and J genes are TRBV30 and TRBJ1-1; possibly TRBD1 for D (6 bases). Trimming stripped 2 bases from V and 6 bases from J, with 13 bases between. CDR1 GTSNPN and CDR2 SVGIG come from the germline V gene (reference sequence). This CDR3 region has 13 residues. In nucleotides, the CDR3 is TGTGCCTGGAGTTTATTGGGGGCAGCTGAAGCTTTCTTT. The encoded protein is CAWSLLGAAEAFF.

J is TRBJ1-2 and V is TRBV19, with TRBD1 as a possible D gene (5 bases). In germline, CDR1 is LNHDA, CDR2 SQIVND (reference sequence). V gave up 5 bases and J gave up 7 bases, with 17 bases separating them. This CDR3 is built from 14 residues. CDR3 loop: CASSSPHRWSGYTF. CDR3 DNA: TGTGCCAGTAGTTCGCCCCACAGGTGGAGTGGCTACACCTTC.

CDR3 loop: CASSGDRADEKLFF. In DNA form, the CDR3 reads TGTGCCAGTAGCGGCGACAGGGCGGATGAAAAACTGTTTTTT. The rearrangement links TRBV19 to TRBJ1-4; TRBD1 agrees at 7 bases. The trim removed 6 bases at V and 6 bases at J, leaving 7 bases unmatched. The CDR3 consists of 14 residues. Per the germline V gene, CDR1 is LNHDA and CDR2 is SQIVND (reference sequence).

This clone turned up a few times. This chain connects TRBV29-1 to TRBJ1-4; the D gene is possibly TRBD1 (5 bases). Germline values: CDR1 SQVTM, CDR2 ANQGSEA. Trimming left V 3 bases short and J 8 bases short, with 13 bases between. The CDR3 loop spans 13 amino acids. The CDR3 sequence is CSVDWGKGEKLFF. In DNA form, the CDR3 reads TGCAGCGTTGACTGGGGAAAGGGGGAAAAACTGTTTTTT.

This clone was recorded a few times. The gene calls are TRBV19 and TRBJ2-7, with TRBD1 matching 8 bases. CDR1 is LNHDA and CDR2 is SQIVND in the germline V gene (reference sequence). V trimming: 6 bases; J trimming: 6 bases; junction bases outside the gene matches: 7. This CDR3 has 13 residues. CDR3 residues: CASSNSGGREQYF. CDR3 DNA sequence: TGTGCCAGTAGCAACTCAGGGGGCCGCGAGCAGTACTTC. Together with reference TRBV19 and TRBJ2-7, the CDR3 gives the full variable domain: DGGITQSPKYLFRKEGQNVTLSCEQNLNHDAMYWYRQDPGQGLRLIYYSQIVNDFQKGDIAEGYSVSREKKESFPLTVTSAQKNPTAFYLCASSNSGGREQYFGPGTRLTVT.

This chain links TRBV30 with TRBJ1-2, with TRBD1 as a possible D gene (5 bases). The CDR3 is 13 amino acids. Germline CDR1 and CDR2: GTSNPN and SVGIG (reference sequence). V was clipped by 0 bases and J by 5 bases, with 10 bases between them. CDR3 sequence (DNA): TGTGCCTGGAGTGTTGCGGGACCTTATGGCTACACCTTC. Protein product: CAWSVAGPYGYTF.

This clone was seen only once. The rearrangement joins TRBV3-1 (or the pseudogene TRBV3-2) to TRBJ2-3, with 7 bases identical to TRBD2. The CDR3 length is 15 residues. The germline V gene has CDR1 LGHDT and CDR2 YNNKEL (reference sequence). V lost 1 base and J lost 5; bases outside the gene matches: 6. The chain's CDR3 is CASSQASLAVDTQYF. For the CDR3, the DNA is TGTGCCAGCAGCCAAGCATCCCTAGCGGTAGATACGCAGTATTTT.

The chain recombines TRBV28 with TRBJ1-4; 10 bases agree with TRBD1. J gave up 10 bases and V 7 bases, and 9 bases lay outside the gene matches. The V gene's germline CDR1 is MDHEN and CDR2 SYDVKM. The CDR3 consists of 14 residues. CDR3 region: CASNSGTGDVKLFF. In DNA form, the CDR3 reads TGTGCCAGCAACTCCGGGACAGGGGATGTAAAACTGTTTTTT.

The chain is built from TRBV6-5 and TRBJ1-5; D remains unclear. Trimming stripped 7 bases from V and 9 bases from J, with 16 bases between. The CDR3 is 13 amino acids. Germline assignment: CDR1 MNHEY and CDR2 SVGAGI. The CDR3 loop is CASMKWETPPQHF. For the CDR3, the DNA is TGTGCCAGCATGAAATGGGAGACACCGCCCCAGCATTTT.

This clone was recorded a few times. The gene calls are TRBV5-4 and TRBJ1-1; D is perhaps TRBD1 (6 bases). Germline V CDR1 and CDR2: SGHNT, YYREEE (reference sequence). The CDR3 sequence is 12 residues long. Trimming pared 2 bases from V and 8 bases from J, leaving 10 bases between. The CDR3 reads CASSFTTGEAFF. CDR3 nucleotides: TGTGCCAGCAGCTTTACGACAGGCGAAGCTTTCTTT.

This chain links TRBV5-1 with TRBJ1-3, with 11 bases that match TRBD1. The V gene's germline CDR1 is SGHRS and CDR2 YFSETQ. This CDR3 is 16 amino acids long. With 4 bases clipped from V and 2 bases from J, the junction kept 5 bases outside the gene matches. CDR3 in amino acids: CASSPGQGGAGNTIYF. CDR3 DNA sequence: TGCGCCAGCAGCCCGGGACAGGGGGGAGCTGGAAACACCATATATTTT.

This chain uses TRBV30 with TRBJ2-7; 10 bases match TRBD1. The CDR3 sequence is 12 residues long. The trim removed 8 bases at V and 4 bases at J, leaving 5 bases unmatched. In germline, CDR1 is GTSNPN, CDR2 SVGIG (reference sequence). The CDR3 protein is CAADRGGYEQYF. The CDR3 coding sequence is TGTGCCGCGGACAGGGGGGGGTACGAGCAGTACTTC.

The chain recombines TRBV29-1 with TRBJ2-2; TRBD2 might be the D (6 bases). CDR1 is SQVTM, CDR2 ANQGSEA, per germline. There are 15 residues in the CDR3. V dropped 6 bases and J dropped 6 bases, with 20 bases sitting between them. DNA of the CDR3: TGCAGCGTGAACATCGGGGGATCGGTATCCGGGGAGCTGTTTTTT. It codes for CSVNIGGSVSGELFF.

The gene calls are TRBV30 and TRBJ1-3; the match to TRBD1 covers 7 bases. This CDR3 is 12 amino acids long. Germline V gene sequence: CDR1 GTSNPN, CDR2 SVGIG (reference sequence). J gave up 2 bases and V 6 bases, and 1 base lay outside the gene matches. CDR3: CACGTAGNTIYF. CDR3 nucleotide sequence: TGTGCCTGCGGGACAGCTGGAAACACCATATATTTT.

This chain joins TRBV19 and TRBJ1-1, with D possibly matching TRBD1 (6 bases). V lost 10 bases to trimming and J lost 3 bases, with 15 bases between them. The CDR3 is made up of 13 amino acids. Germline V CDR1 and CDR2: LNHDA, SQIVND (reference sequence). In DNA, the CDR3 is TGTGCCACCCTGCGCAGGGGAGACACTGAAGCTTTCTTT. This gives the protein CATLRRGDTEAFF.

The gene calls are TRBV28 and TRBJ1-1; the D is unclear. The germline V and J ends were trimmed by 5 bases and 5 bases, with 6 bases remaining between them. There are 11 residues in the CDR3. The germline V gene encodes CDR1 MDHEN and CDR2 SYDVKM. CDR3 DNA: TGTGCCAGCAGTGACACGACTGAAGCTTTCTTT. This codes for CASSDTTEAFF.

This sequence joins TRBV4-3 and TRBJ2-3; 7 bases agree with TRBD2. Germline CDR1 is LGHNA and CDR2 is YSLEER. The CDR3 contains 16 residues. V gave up 4 bases and J gave up 6 bases; unmatched junction bases: 13. CDR3 bases: TGCGCCAGCAGCCTTATAGCGGGTCCAGCCGGGGATACGCAGTATTTT. This gives the protein CASSLIAGPAGDTQYF.

The chain uses TRBV4-2 and TRBJ1-4; 9 nucleotides match TRBD1. Trimming removed 3 bases from V and 5 bases from J; junction bases left unmatched: 4. The CDR3 has 15 residues. CDR1 and CDR2 from the germline V gene are LGHNA and YNFKEQ. This CDR3 is CASSHPDRGNEKLFF. Written as DNA, the CDR3 is TGTGCCAGCAGCCATCCAGACAGGGGGAATGAAAAACTGTTTTTT.

The chain combines TRBV11-1 with TRBJ2-1; 13 nucleotides agree with TRBD2. V gave up 4 bases and J gave up 5 bases; unmatched junction bases: 2. The length of the CDR3 is 15 residues. Germline V gives CDR1 SGHAT, CDR2 FQDESV (reference sequence). The CDR3 sequence: CASSSGTSGNNEQFF. As DNA, the CDR3 is TGTGCCAGCAGCTCCGGGACTAGCGGGAACAATGAGCAGTTCTTC.

The V and J genes are TRBV5-1 and TRBJ2-2; D is possibly TRBD1 (5 bases). Per germline, CDR1 SGHRS and CDR2 YFSETQ. The CDR3 has 14 residues. V lost 4 bases and J lost 3, with 10 bases in between. The CDR3, as DNA: TGCGCCAGCAGCCCGGACACATACACCGGGGAGCTGTTTTTT. Translation: CASSPDTYTGELFF.